This T cell receptor beta chain was recorded in a study of control samples from healthy donors and cancer patients. Repertoires were generated with immunoSEQ multiplex PCR, while TCRdb's copy carries only in-frame clones and drops some. The table includes about 130,000 clones, 92% detected once. The CDR3 is 16 amino acids. CDR1 LGHNA and CDR2 YSLEER come from the germline V gene. V was shortened by 0 bases and J by 3 bases, with 14 bases between the two germline ends. The sequencing sample was made of PBMCs. This clonotype was sampled from a man older than 75 with head and neck cancer. The chain has TRBV4-3 and TRBJ1-2; no clear D. This CDR3 reads CASSQDMQWEYYGYTF. CDR3 bases: TGCGCCAGCAGCCAAGATATGCAGTGGGAGTACTATGGCTACACCTTC.